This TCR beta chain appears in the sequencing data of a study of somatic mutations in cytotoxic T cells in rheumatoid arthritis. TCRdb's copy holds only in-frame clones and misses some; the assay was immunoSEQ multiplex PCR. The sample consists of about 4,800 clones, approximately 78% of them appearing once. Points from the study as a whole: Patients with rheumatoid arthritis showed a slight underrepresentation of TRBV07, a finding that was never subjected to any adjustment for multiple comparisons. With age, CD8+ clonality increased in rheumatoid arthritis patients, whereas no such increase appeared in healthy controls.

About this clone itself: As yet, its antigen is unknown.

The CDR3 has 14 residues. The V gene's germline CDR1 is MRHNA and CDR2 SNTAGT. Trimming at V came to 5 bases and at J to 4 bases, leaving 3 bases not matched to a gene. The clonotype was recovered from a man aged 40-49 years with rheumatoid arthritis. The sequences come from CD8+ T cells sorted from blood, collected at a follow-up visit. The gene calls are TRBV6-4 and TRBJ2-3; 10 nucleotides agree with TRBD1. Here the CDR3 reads CASSPGQGSDTQYF. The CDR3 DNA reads TGTGCCAGCAGTCCGGGACAGGGGTCAGATACGCAGTATTTT.